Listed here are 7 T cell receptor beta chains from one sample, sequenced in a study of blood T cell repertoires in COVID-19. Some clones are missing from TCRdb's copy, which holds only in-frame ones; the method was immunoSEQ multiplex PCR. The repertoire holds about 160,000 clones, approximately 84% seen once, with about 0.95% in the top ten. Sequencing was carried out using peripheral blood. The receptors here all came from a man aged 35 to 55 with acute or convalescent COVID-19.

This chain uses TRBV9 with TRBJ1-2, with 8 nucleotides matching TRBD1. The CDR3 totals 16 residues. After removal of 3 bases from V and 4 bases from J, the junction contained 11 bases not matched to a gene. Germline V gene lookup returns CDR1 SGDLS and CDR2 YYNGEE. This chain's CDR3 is CASSAQNRGASYGYTF. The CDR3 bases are TGTGCCAGCAGCGCCCAGAACAGGGGGGCATCCTATGGCTACACCTTC.

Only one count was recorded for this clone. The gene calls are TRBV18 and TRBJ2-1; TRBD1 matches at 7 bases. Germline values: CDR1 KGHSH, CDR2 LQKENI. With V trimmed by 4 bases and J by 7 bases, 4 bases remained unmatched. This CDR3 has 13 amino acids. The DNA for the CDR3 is TGTGCCAGCTCACGGGACAGCCGGAATGAGCAGTTCTTC. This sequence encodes CASSRDSRNEQFF.

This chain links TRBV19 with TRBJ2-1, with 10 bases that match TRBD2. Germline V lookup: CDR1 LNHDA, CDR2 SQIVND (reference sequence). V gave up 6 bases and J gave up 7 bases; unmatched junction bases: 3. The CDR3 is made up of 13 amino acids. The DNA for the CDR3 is TGTGCCAGTAGAGCGGGGGGGTGGAATGAGCAGTTCTTC. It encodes CASRAGGWNEQFF.

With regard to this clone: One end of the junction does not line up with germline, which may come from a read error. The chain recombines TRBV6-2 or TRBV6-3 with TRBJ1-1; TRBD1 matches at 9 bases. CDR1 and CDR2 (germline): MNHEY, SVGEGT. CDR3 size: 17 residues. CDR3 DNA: TGTGCCAGCAGTTACCCGACAGGGGGGACGGTGAAAACTGAAGCTTTCTTT. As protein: CASSYPTGGTVKTEAFF.

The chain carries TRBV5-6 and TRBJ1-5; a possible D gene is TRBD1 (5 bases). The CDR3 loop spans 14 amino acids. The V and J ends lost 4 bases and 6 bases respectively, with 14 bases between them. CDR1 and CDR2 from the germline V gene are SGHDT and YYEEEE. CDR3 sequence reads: CASSDGGRSQPQHF. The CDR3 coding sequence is TGTGCCAGCAGCGACGGGGGTCGGTCTCAGCCCCAGCATTTT.

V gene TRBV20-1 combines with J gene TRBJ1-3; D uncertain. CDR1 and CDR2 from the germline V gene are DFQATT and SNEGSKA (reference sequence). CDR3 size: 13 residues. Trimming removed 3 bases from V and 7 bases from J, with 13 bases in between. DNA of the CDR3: TGCAGTGCTAGTTCGGGTGGCGGCAACACCATATATTTT. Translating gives CSASSGGGNTIYF.

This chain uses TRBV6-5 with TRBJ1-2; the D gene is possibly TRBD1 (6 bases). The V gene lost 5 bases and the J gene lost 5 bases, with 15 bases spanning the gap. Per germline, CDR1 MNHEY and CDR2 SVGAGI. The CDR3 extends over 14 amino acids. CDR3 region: CASSKTGYGYGYTF. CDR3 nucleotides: TGTGCCAGCAGTAAAACAGGGTATGGATATGGCTACACCTTC.